This entry lists 20 T cell receptor beta chains sequenced from one sample in a study of PD-1 blockade in classical Hodgkin lymphoma. Every patient had relapsed following autologous stem cell transplantation, and cohorts differed in brentuximab vedotin exposure. Using immunoSEQ multiplex PCR, the repertoire was profiled, and TCRdb retains in-frame clones only, with some absent. The repertoire has some 15,000 clones, about 73% of them found once; the top ten carry roughly 23%. Sequencing was performed on peripheral blood mononuclear cells (PBMCs), taken before the second cycle of nivolumab. Receptors were obtained from a human donor with classical Hodgkin lymphoma.

V usage is TRBV7-8 and J usage is TRBJ1-6; D is unclear. CDR3 size: 17 residues. Germline assignment: CDR1 SGHVS and CDR2 FQNEAQ. V lost 3 bases, J lost 0 bases, and 12 bases lay in between. The CDR3 loop reads CASSLISGSSYNSPLHF. CDR3 in DNA: TGTGCCAGCAGCTTGATATCTGGCAGCTCCTATAATTCACCCCTCCACTTT.

The chain combines TRBV5-1 with TRBJ1-4, with D perhaps TRBD1 (5 bases). In germline, CDR1 is SGHRS, CDR2 YFSETQ. V was shortened by 2 bases and J by 3 bases, with 8 bases between the two germline ends. This CDR3 spans 14 amino acids. DNA for the CDR3: TGCGCCAGCAGCTTCGGGGGGGCTAATGAAAAACTGTTTTTT. Protein sequence: CASSFGGANEKLFF. Full variable domain (remainder filled in from reference TRBV5-1 and TRBJ1-4): KAGVTQTPRYLIKTRGQQVTLSCSPISGHRSVSWYQQTPGQGLQFLFEYFSETQRNKGNFPGRFSGRQFSNSRSEMNVSTLELGDSALYLCASSFGGANEKLFFGSGTQLSVL.

CDR3 bases: TGCAGCGCAGGACAGGGGGGCTACACCTTC. Translation gives CSAGQGGYTF. The V call is TRBV29-1, the J call TRBJ1-2, with 9 bases lining up with TRBD1. Germline CDR1 reads SQVTM; CDR2 reads ANQGSEA. Unmatched junction bases numbered 2, after V lost 7 bases and J lost 8 bases. This CDR3 region has 10 residues. Drawing the rest from reference TRBV29-1 and TRBJ1-2, the complete variable domain is SAVISQKPSRDICQRGTSLTIQCQVDSQVTMMFWYRQQPGQSLTLIATANQGSEATYESGFVIDKFPISRPNLTFSTLTVSNMSPEDSSIYLCSAGQGGYTFGSGTRLTVV.

J is TRBJ1-6 and V is TRBV19; D call uncertain. The CDR3 length is 15 residues. V was pared by 4 bases and J by 10 bases, with 17 bases between. Germline CDR1 LNHDA, CDR2 SQIVND (reference sequence). The CDR3 DNA sequence: TGTGCCAGTAGTACCGGGTCAGGAGCGGGCTCACCCCTCCACTTT. It translates to CASSTGSGAGSPLHF.

This chain connects TRBV4-2 to TRBJ2-5; 9 bases are shared with TRBD2. J gave up 0 bases and V 6 bases, and 8 bases lay outside the gene matches. The CDR3 runs to 16 residues. Germline lookup yields CDR1 LGHNA and CDR2 YNFKEQ. As DNA, the CDR3 is TGTGCCAGCAGTCCAGTGGCTAGCGGGGACCAAGAGACCCAGTACTTC. Translating it yields CASSPVASGDQETQYF.

The rearrangement links TRBV2 to TRBJ1-5; 8 bases map to TRBD1. Per germline, CDR1 SNHLY and CDR2 FYNNEI. Unmatched junction bases numbered 2, after V lost 3 bases and J lost 4 bases. The CDR3 contains 14 residues. Here the CDR3 reads CASSEGTGNQPQHF. The CDR3 DNA reads as TGTGCCAGCAGTGAGGGGACAGGAAATCAGCCCCAGCATTTT.

The chain employs TRBV7-2 and TRBJ1-5; unclear D gene. The germline V gene encodes CDR1 SGHTA and CDR2 FQGNSA. V lost 5 bases, J lost 4 bases, and 18 bases lay in between. The CDR3 length is 16 residues. Written as DNA, the CDR3 is TGTGCCAGCAGCCCGTTTGGGGAGGGTATAAATCAGCCCCAGCATTTT. Its protein product is CASSPFGEGINQPQHF. Drawing the rest from reference TRBV7-2 and TRBJ1-5, the complete variable domain is GAGVSQSPSNKVTEKGKDVELRCDPISGHTALYWYRQSLGQGLEFLIYFQGNSAPDKSGLPSDRFSAERTGGSVSTLTIQRTQQEDSAVYLCASSPFGEGINQPQHFGDGTRLSIL.

The gene calls are TRBV7-2 and TRBJ2-3, with D possibly TRBD2 on 5 matching bases. Trimming took 5 bases from V and 0 from J, leaving 12 bases between them. Germline V lookup: CDR1 SGHTA, CDR2 FQGNSA. The CDR3 totals 15 residues. The DNA for the CDR3 is TGTGCCAGCAGCACCGGACTTTCTAGCACAGATACGCAGTATTTT. Amino acid sequence: CASSTGLSSTDTQYF.

The rearrangement links TRBV5-1 to TRBJ2-3; D gene ambiguous. The V gene's germline CDR1 is SGHRS and CDR2 YFSETQ. The length of the CDR3 is 15 residues. V lost 1 base and J 6 bases, leaving 15 bases between the germline ends. The CDR3 bases are TGCGCCAGCAGCTTGATGGGCCAGTCCCCCGATACGCAGTATTTT. As protein: CASSLMGQSPDTQYF.

The chain couples TRBV14 to TRBJ2-7; 7 nucleotides align to TRBD2. With 4 bases clipped from V and 6 bases from J, the junction kept 9 bases outside the gene matches. CDR3 size: 14 residues. Germline V gives CDR1 SGHDN, CDR2 FVKESK. The CDR3, as DNA: TGTGCCAGCAGCCTGATAGCGGGTACGGGCGAGCAGTACTTC. This encodes CASSLIAGTGEQYF.

The chain couples TRBV2 to TRBJ1-5; no firm D call. V lost 0 bases and J 1 base, leaving 13 bases between the germline ends. The CDR3 contains 17 residues. Germline values: CDR1 SNHLY, CDR2 FYNNEI. The CDR3 bases are TGTGCCAGCAGTGAAGCGCTTGGACCGAAGAGCAATCAGCCCCAGCATTTT. Translation gives CASSEALGPKSNQPQHF. Looking up the rest from reference TRBV2 and TRBJ1-5 gives the full variable domain: EPEVTQTPSHQVTQMGQEVILRCVPISNHLYFYWYRQILGQKVEFLVSFYNNEISEKSEIFDDQFSVERPDGSNFTLKIRSTKLEDSAMYFCASSEALGPKSNQPQHFGDGTRLSIL.

The DNA of the CDR3 is TGTGCCAGCAGCTTGGGGCCGGGCTATGGCTACACCTTC. This gives the protein CASSLGPGYGYTF. The chain joins TRBV5-4 to TRBJ1-2; D uncertain. Germline V gene sequence: CDR1 SGHNT, CDR2 YYREEE (reference sequence). The CDR3 extends over 13 amino acids. V was shortened by 0 bases and J by 4 bases, with 7 bases between the two germline ends.

In its sample, this clone was seen a few times. The rearrangement links TRBV4-3 to TRBJ2-1; a weak D match, TRBD2 (6 bases). Per the germline V gene, CDR1 is LGHNA and CDR2 is YSLEER. This CDR3 is 14 amino acids long. Trimming pared 1 base from V and 4 bases from J, leaving 8 bases between. CDR3 loop: CASSQGLEYNEQFF. CDR3 sequence (DNA): TGCGCCAGCAGCCAAGGACTAGAATACAATGAGCAGTTCTTC.

This clone was detected only a few times. The chain has TRBV5-6 and TRBJ1-2; D gene unclear. In germline, CDR1 is SGHDT, CDR2 YYEEEE. The CDR3 totals 11 residues. Trimming shortened V by 7 bases and J by 6 bases, and 10 bases separated the two germline ends. This CDR3 reads CASGVSDGYTF. The CDR3 DNA follows: TGTGCCAGCGGGGTTTCAGATGGCTACACCTTC.

The rearrangement joins TRBV28 to TRBJ1-4; 7 bases align to TRBD1. V was clipped by 6 bases and J by 7 bases; unmatched bases: 11. In germline, CDR1 is MDHEN, CDR2 SYDVKM. The CDR3 consists of 15 residues. CDR3 DNA sequence: TGTGCCAGCAGATTTCCAGGGGGTGATGGTGAAAAACTGTTTTTT. Translated: CASRFPGGDGEKLFF. Drawing the rest from reference TRBV28 and TRBJ1-4, the complete variable domain is DVKVTQSSRYLVKRTGEKVFLECVQDMDHENMFWYRQDPGLGLRLIYFSYDVKMKEKGDIPEGYSVSREKKERFSLILESASTNQTSMYLCASRFPGGDGEKLFFGSGTQLSVL.

V and J are TRBV11-3 and TRBJ1-2; no clear D. This CDR3 contains 15 residues. Trimming took off 1 base at V and 8 bases at J, with 17 bases between the two ends. Germline CDR1 and CDR2: SGHNT and YENEEA. Written as DNA, the CDR3 is TGTGCCAGCAGCTTAGGCTGGCGGGAGGGTTGGGGCTACACCTTC. It codes for CASSLGWREGWGYTF.

This rearrangement joins TRBV28 to TRBJ1-2, with D hard to call. This CDR3 comprises 16 residues. V gave up 1 base and J gave up 4 bases, with 16 bases separating them. In germline, CDR1 is MDHEN, CDR2 SYDVKM. CDR3 in amino acids: CASSLSSPSMSYGYTF. For the CDR3, the DNA is TGTGCCAGCAGTTTATCTAGCCCCTCCATGAGCTATGGCTACACCTTC.

The chain uses TRBV7-9 and TRBJ2-7; D unclear. CDR1 SEHNR and CDR2 FQNEAQ come from the germline V gene (reference sequence). The CDR3 covers 12 residues. V was shortened by 5 bases and J by 10 bases, with 15 bases between the two germline ends. The CDR3 protein is CASSMNGASQYF. CDR3 nucleotide sequence: TGTGCCAGCAGCATGAATGGAGCTAGTCAGTACTTC.

The gene calls are TRBV6-1 and TRBJ2-1; 12 positions match TRBD2. This CDR3 region has 15 residues. V was clipped by 3 bases and J by 9 bases; unmatched bases: 6. Germline V lookup: CDR1 MNHNS, CDR2 SASEGT. CDR3 region: CASSDLAGGRSEQFF. In DNA form, the CDR3 reads TGTGCCAGCAGTGATCTAGCGGGGGGGCGTAGTGAGCAGTTCTTC.

The gene calls are TRBV20-1 and TRBJ2-5; tentative D call: TRBD2 (5 bases). V gave up 6 bases and J gave up 7 bases, with 9 bases separating them. The germline V gene has CDR1 DFQATT and CDR2 SNEGSKA (reference sequence). CDR3 length equals 10 residues. The CDR3 coding sequence is TGCAGTGCCTCCCGGGGGACCCAGTACTTC. It yields the protein CSASRGTQYF.